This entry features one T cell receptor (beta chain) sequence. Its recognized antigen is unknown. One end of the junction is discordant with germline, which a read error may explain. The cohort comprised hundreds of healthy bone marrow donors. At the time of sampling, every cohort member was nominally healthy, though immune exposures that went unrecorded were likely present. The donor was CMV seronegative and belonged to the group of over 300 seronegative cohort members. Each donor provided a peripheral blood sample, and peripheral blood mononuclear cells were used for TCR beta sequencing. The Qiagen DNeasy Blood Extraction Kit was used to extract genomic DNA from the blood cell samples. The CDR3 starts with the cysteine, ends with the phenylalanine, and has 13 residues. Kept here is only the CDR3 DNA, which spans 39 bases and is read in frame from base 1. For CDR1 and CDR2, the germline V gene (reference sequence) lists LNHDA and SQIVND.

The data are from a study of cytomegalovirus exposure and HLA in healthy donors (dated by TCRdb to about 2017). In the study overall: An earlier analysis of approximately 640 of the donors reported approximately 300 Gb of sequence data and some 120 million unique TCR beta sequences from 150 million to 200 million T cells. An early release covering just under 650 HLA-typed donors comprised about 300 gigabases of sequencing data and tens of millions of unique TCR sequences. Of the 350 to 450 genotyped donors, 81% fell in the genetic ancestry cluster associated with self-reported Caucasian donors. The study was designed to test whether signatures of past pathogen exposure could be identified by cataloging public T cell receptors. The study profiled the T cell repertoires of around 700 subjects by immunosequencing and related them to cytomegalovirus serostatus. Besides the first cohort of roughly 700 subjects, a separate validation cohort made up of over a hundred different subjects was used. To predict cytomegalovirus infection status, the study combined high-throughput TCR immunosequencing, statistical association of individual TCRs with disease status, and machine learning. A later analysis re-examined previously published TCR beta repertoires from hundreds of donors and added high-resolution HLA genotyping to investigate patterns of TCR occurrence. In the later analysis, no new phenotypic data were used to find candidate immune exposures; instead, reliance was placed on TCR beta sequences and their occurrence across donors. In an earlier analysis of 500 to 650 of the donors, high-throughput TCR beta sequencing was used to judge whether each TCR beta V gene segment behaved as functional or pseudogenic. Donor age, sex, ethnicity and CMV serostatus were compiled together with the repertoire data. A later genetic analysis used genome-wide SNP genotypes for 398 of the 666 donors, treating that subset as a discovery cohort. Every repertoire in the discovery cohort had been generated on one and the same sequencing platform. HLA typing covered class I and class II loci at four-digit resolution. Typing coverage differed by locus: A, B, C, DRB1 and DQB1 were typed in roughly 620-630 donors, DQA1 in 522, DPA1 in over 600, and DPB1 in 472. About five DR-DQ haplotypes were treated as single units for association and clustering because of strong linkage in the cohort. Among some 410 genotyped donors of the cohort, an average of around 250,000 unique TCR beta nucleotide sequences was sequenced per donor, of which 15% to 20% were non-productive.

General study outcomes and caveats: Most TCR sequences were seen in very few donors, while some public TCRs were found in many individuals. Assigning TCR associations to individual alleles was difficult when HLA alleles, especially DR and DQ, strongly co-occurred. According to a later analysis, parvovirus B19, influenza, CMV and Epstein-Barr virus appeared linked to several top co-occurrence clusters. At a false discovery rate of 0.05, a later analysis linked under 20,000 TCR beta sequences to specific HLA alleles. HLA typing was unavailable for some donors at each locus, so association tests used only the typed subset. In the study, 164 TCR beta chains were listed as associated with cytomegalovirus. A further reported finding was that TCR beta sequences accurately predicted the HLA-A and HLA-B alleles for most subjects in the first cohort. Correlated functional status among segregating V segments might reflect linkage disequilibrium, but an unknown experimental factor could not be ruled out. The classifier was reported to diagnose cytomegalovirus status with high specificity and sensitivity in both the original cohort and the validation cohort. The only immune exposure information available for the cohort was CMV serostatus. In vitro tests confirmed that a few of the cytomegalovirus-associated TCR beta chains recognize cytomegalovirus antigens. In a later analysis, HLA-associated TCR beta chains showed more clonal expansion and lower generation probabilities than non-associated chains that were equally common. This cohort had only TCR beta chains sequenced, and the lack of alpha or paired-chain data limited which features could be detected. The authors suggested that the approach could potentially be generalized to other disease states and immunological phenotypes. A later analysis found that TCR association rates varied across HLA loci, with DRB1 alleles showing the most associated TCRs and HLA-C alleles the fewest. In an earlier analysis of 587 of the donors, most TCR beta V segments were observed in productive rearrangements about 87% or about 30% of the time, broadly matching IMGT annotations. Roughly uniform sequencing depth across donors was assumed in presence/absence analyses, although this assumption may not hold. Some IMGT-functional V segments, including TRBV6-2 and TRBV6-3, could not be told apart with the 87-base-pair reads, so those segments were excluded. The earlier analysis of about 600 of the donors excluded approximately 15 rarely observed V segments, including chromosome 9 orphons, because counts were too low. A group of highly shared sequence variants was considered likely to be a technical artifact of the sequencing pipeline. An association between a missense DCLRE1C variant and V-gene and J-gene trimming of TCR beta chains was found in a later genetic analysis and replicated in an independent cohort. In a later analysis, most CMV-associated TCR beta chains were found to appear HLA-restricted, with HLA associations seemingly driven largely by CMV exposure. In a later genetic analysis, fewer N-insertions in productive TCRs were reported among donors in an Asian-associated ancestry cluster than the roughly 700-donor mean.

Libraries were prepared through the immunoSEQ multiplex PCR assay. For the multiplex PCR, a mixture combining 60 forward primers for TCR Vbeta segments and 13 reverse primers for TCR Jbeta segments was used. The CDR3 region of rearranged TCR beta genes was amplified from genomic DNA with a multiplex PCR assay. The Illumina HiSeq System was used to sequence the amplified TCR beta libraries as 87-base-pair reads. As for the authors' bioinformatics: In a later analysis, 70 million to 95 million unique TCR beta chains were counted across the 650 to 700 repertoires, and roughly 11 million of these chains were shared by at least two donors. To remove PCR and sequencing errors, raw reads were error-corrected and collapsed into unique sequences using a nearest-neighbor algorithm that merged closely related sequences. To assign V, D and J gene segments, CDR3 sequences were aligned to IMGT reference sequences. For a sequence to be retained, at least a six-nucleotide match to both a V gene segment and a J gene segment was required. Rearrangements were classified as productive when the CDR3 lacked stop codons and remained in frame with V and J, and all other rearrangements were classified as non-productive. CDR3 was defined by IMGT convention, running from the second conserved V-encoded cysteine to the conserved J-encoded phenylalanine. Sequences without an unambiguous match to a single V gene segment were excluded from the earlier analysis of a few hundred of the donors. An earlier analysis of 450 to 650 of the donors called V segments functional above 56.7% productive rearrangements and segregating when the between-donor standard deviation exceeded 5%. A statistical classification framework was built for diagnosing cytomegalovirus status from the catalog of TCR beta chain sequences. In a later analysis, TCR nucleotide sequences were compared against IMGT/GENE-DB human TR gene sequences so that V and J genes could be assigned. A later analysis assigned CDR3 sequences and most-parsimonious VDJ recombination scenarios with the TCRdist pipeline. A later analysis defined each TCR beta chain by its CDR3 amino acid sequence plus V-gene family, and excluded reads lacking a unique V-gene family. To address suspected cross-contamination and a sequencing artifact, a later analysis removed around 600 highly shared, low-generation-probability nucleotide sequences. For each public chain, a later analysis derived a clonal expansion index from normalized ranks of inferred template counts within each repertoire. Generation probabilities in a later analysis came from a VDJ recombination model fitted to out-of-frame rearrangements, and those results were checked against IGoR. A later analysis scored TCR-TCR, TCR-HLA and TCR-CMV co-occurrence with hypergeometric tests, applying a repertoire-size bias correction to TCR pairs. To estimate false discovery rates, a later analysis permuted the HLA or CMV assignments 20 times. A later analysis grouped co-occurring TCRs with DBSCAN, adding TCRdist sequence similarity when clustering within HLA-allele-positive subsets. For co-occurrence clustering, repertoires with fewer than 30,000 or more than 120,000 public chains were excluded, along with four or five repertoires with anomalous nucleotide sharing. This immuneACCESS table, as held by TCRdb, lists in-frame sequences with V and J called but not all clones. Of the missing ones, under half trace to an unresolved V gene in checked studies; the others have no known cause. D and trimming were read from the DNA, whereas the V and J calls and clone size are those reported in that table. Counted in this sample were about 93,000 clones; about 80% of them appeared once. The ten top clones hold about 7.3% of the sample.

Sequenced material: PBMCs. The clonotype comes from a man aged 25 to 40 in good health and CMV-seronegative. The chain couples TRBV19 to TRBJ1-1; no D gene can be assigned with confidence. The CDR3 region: CAGSTVVNTEAFF. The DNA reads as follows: TGTGCCGGTAGTACCGTCGTGAACACTGAAGCTTTCTTT. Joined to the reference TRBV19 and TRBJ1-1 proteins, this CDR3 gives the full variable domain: DGGITQSPKYLFRKEGQNVTLSCEQNLNHDAMYWYRQDPGQGLRLIYYSQIVNDFQKGDIAEGYSVSREKKESFPLTVTSAQKNPTAFYLCAGSTVVNTEAFFGQGTRLTVV.